This TCR beta chain was obtained from a study of vaccination and CD4 T cells after COVID-19. Whole-study context: Six male and four female convalescents took part, two of them Hispanic. Post-COVID samples were collected a median about 3.5 months following diagnosis, spanning 35 to 161. Overlapping spike peptides from SARS-CoV-2, HCoV-NL63, HCoV-OC43 and HCoV-229E served to stimulate the cells.

Described treatment: roughly 11-day PBMC culture with coronavirus spike peptide pools or control peptides (ViraFEST assay). Via ViraFEST, peptide pools expanded antigen-specific T cells before TCR sequencing. CDR1 is MNHNS and CDR2 is SASEGT in the germline V gene. The CDR3 contains 13 residues. Trimming removed 5 bases from V and 6 bases from J, with 13 bases in between. Concerning this clonotype itself: The antigen is not known.

Researchers used the Oncomine TCR Beta short-read assay to sequence DNA from cultured CD4+ T cells. TCRdb ran MiXCR on the PCR reads and lists one entry per CDR3 protein. The profile shows roughly 15,000 distinct CDR3 sequences, 51% of them singletons. Sequencing was carried out using CD4+ T cells from blood, cultured in vitro. The sequence was collected from a human donor who had recovered from COVID-19. This sequence joins TRBV6-1 and TRBJ2-5; D is tentatively TRBD1 or TRBD2 (5 bases each). The CDR3 is CASSQDEGQTQYF. CDR3 bases: TGTGCCAGCAGTCAAGACGAGGGACAGACCCAGTACTTC.